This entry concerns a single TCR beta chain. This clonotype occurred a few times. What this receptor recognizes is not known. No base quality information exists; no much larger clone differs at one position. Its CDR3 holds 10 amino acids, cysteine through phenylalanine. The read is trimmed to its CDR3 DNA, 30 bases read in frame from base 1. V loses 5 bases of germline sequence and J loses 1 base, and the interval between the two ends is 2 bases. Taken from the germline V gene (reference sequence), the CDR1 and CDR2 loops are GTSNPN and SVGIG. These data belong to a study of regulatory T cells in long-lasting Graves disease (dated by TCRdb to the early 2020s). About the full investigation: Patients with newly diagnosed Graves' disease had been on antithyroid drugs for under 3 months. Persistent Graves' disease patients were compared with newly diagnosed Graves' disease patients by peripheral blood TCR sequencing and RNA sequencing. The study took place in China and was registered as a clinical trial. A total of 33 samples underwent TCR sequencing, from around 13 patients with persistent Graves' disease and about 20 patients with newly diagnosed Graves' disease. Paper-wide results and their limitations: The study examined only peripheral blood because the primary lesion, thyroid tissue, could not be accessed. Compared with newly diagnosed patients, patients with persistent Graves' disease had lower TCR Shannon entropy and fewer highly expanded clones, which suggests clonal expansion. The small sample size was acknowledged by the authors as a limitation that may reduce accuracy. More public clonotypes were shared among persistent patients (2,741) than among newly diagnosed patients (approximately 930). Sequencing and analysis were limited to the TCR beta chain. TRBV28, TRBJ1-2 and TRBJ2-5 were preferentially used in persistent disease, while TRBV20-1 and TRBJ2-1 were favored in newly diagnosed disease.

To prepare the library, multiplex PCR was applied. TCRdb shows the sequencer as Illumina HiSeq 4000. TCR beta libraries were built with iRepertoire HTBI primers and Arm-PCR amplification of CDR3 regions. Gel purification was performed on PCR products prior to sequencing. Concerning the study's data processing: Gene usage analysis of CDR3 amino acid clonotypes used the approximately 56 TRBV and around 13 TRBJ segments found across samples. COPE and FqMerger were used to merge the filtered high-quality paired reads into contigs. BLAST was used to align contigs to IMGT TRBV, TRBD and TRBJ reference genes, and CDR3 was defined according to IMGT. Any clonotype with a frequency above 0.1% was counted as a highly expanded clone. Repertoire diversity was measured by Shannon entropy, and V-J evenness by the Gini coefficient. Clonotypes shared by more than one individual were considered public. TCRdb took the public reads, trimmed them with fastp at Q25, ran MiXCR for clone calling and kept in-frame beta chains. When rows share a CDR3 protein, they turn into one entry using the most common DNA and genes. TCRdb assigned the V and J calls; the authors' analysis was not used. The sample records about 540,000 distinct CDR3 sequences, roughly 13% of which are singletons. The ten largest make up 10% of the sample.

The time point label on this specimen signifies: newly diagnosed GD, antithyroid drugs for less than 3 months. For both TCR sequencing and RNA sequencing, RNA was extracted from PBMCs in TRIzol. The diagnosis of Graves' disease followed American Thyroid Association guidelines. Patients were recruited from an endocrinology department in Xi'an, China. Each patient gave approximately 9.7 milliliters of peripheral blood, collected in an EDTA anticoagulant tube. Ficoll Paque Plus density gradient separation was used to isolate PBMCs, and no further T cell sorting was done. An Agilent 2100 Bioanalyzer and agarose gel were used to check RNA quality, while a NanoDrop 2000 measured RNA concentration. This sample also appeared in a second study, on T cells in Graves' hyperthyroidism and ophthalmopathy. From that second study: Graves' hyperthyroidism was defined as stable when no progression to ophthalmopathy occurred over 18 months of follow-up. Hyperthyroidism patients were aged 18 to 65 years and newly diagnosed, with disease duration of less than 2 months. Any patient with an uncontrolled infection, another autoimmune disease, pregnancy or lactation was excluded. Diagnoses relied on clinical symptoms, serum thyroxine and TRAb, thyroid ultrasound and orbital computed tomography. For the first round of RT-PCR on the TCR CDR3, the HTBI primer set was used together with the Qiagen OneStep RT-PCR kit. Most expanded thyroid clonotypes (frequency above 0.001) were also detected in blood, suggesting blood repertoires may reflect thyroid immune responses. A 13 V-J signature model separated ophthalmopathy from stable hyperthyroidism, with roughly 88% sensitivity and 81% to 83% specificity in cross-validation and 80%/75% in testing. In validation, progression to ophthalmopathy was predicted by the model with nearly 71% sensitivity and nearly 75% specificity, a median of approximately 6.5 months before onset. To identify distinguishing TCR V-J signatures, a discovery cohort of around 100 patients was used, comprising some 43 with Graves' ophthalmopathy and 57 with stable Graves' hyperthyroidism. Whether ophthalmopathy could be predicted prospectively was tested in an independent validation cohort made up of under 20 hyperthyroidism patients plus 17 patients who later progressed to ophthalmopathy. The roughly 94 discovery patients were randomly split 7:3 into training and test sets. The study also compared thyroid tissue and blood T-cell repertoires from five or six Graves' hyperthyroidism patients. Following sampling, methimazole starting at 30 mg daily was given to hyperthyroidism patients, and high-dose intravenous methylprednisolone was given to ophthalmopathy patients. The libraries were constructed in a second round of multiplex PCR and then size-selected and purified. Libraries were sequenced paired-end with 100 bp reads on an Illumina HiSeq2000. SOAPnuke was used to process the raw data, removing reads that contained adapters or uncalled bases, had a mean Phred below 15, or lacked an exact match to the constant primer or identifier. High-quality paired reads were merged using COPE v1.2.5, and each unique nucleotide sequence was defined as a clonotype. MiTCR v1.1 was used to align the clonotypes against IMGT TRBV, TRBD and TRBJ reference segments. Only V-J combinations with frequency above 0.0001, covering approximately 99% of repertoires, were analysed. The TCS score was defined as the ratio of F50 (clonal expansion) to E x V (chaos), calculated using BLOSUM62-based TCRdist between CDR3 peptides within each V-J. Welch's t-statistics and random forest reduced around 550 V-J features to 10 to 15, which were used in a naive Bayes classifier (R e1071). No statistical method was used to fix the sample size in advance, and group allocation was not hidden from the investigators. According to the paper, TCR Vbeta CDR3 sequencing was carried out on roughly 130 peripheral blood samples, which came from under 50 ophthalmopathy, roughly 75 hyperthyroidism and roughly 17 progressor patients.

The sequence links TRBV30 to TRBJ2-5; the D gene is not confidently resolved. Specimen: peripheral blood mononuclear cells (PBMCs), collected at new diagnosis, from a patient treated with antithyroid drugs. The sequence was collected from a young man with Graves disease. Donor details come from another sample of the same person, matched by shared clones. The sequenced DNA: TGTGCCTGGGCCCAAGAGACCCAGTACTTC. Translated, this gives CAWAQETQYF.